The 27 T cell receptor beta chains reported below all come from one sample, sequenced in a study of cytomegalovirus exposure and HLA in healthy donors. Amplification used 60 Vbeta primers and 13 Jbeta primers. Measured with immunoSEQ multiplex PCR; TCRdb has only the in-frame clones, and not every one. The profile shows about 190,000 clones, about 80% of them singletons. The sample was PBMCs. Source of these receptors: a boy aged 5-17 years in good health and CMV-seronegative.

CDR3 bases: TGTGCCAGCAGCGATACAGGACAGCAAGAGACCCAGTACTTC. Its protein product is CASSDTGQQETQYF. The chain has TRBV13 and TRBJ2-5, with D possibly being TRBD1 (6 bases). The CDR3 runs to 14 residues. Germline CDR1 PRHDT, CDR2 FYEKMQ (reference sequence). V dropped 5 bases and J dropped 2 bases, with 12 bases sitting between them.

The chain couples TRBV7-3 to TRBJ2-1; TRBD2 matches 13 bases. Germline assignment: CDR1 SGHTA and CDR2 FQGTGA. V was pared by 5 bases and J by 2 bases, with 9 bases of the junction left unmatched. This CDR3 spans 18 amino acids. The CDR3 reads CASSARTSGSYTYNEQFF. CDR3 nucleotides: TGTGCCAGCAGCGCCCGGACTAGCGGGAGCTATACCTACAATGAGCAGTTCTTC.

The chain is built from TRBV28 and TRBJ2-3; 7 bases fit TRBD2. This CDR3 region has 14 residues. Germline V gene sequence: CDR1 MDHEN, CDR2 SYDVKM. Trimming took 7 bases from V and 1 from J; bases not matched to a gene: 5. This CDR3 reads CASTGAGGTDTQYF. The DNA of the CDR3 is TGTGCCAGCACTGGGGCGGGAGGCACAGATACGCAGTATTTT.

The chain recombines TRBV6-1 with TRBJ1-5; unclear D gene. The V gene's germline CDR1 is MNHNS and CDR2 SASEGT. V dropped 5 bases and J dropped 5 bases, with 10 bases sitting between them. The CDR3 consists of 13 residues. This CDR3 is CASSRVAHQPQHF. The CDR3 DNA follows: TGTGCCAGCAGTCGGGTTGCCCATCAGCCCCAGCATTTT.

This sequence joins TRBV7-6 and TRBJ2-1; weak D call: TRBD2 (6 bases). Between the trimmed V and J ends, which lost 1 base and 9 bases, there was a span of 19 bases. Per germline, CDR1 SGHVS and CDR2 FNYEAQ. The CDR3 has 16 residues. The DNA of the CDR3 is TGTGCCAGCAGCTTAGGGGCTAGCGAGTTTGGTGGTGAGCAGTTCTTC. It codes for CASSLGASEFGGEQFF. The variable domain in full, with the rest retrieved from reference TRBV7-6 and TRBJ2-1, is GAGVSQSPRYKVTKRGQDVALRCDPISGHVSLYWYRQALGQGPEFLTYFNYEAQQDKSGLPNDRFSAERPEGSISTLTIQRTEQRDSAMYRCASSLGASEFGGEQFFGPGTRLTVL.

This clone has only a few counts. The V gene is TRBV5-1, the J gene TRBJ2-5; 13 positions agree with TRBD2. The CDR3 length is 16 residues. From germline, CDR1 is SGHRS and CDR2 YFSETQ. Germline trimming cut 1 base from V and 3 bases from J; bases unmatched to any gene: 3. The CDR3 loop is CASSLWTSGSKETQYF. CDR3 DNA: TGCGCCAGCAGCTTGTGGACTAGCGGGAGCAAAGAGACCCAGTACTTC.

This clone was observed a handful of times. The chain carries TRBV11-2 and TRBJ2-5; 8 nucleotides line up with TRBD2. Germline-derived CDR1 and CDR2 are SGHAT and FQNNGV. V was clipped by 5 bases and J by 1 base; unmatched bases: 9. CDR3 length equals 16 residues. CDR3 residues: CASSLSGAGGQETQYF. For the CDR3, the DNA is TGTGCCAGCAGCCTAAGCGGGGCGGGAGGCCAAGAGACCCAGTACTTC.

The chain combines TRBV7-2 with TRBJ2-7; D is perhaps TRBD2 (5 bases). The length of the CDR3 is 15 residues. Germline lookup yields CDR1 SGHTA and CDR2 FQGNSA. V was clipped by 2 bases and J by 3 bases, with 14 bases between them. CDR3 sequence (DNA): TGTGCCAGCAGCTTATTGGTGAGGGCCATCTACGAGCAGTACTTC. Translation: CASSLLVRAIYEQYF.

The V and J genes are TRBV5-4 and TRBJ2-3, with TRBD2 matching over 10 bases. Germline V lookup: CDR1 SGHNT, CDR2 YYREEE (reference sequence). V trimming: 5 bases; J trimming: 6 bases; junction bases outside the gene matches: 6. The CDR3 has 14 amino acids. The DNA for the CDR3 is TGTGCCAGCAGTCTAGCGGGGGATGGCGATACGCAGTATTTT. Translating gives CASSLAGDGDTQYF.

This chain uses TRBV4-2 with TRBJ2-1, with 11 bases lining up with TRBD2. Losses at the gene ends were 3 bases for V and 5 bases for J; bases not matched to a gene: 3. The CDR3 runs to 15 residues. Germline V gives CDR1 LGHNA, CDR2 YNFKEQ. CDR3 nucleotide sequence: TGTGCCAGCAGCCACCTAGCGGGAGGAAACAATGAGCAGTTCTTC. As protein: CASSHLAGGNNEQFF.

The chain links TRBV19 to TRBJ1-5; weak D call: TRBD1 (5 bases). Trimming removed 4 bases at V and 1 base at J, with 14 bases between. The germline V gene has CDR1 LNHDA and CDR2 SQIVND (reference sequence). The length of the CDR3 is 16 residues. Here the CDR3 reads CASSKFGGVSNQPQHF. For the CDR3, the DNA is TGTGCCAGTAGTAAGTTCGGGGGGGTAAGCAATCAGCCCCAGCATTTT.

This CDR3 is CASKQVATNEKLFF. DNA for the CDR3: TGTGCCAGCAAACAAGTTGCAACTAATGAAAAACTGTTTTTT. This rearrangement joins TRBV2 to TRBJ1-4; no firm D call. The CDR3 has 14 residues. Per germline, CDR1 SNHLY and CDR2 FYNNEI. The V gene lost 7 bases and the J gene lost 0 bases, with 9 bases spanning the gap. Looking up the rest from reference TRBV2 and TRBJ1-4 gives the full variable domain: EPEVTQTPSHQVTQMGQEVILRCVPISNHLYFYWYRQILGQKVEFLVSFYNNEISEKSEIFDDQFSVERPDGSNFTLKIRSTKLEDSAMYFCASKQVATNEKLFFGSGTQLSVL.

The chain employs TRBV5-6 and TRBJ1-6, with D hard to call. CDR3 size: 16 residues. V was cut by 0 bases and J by 7 bases, with 14 bases left in between. Per germline, CDR1 SGHDT and CDR2 YYEEEE. CDR3 amino acids: CASSLELRFQNSPLHF. Written as DNA, the CDR3 is TGTGCCAGCAGCTTGGAGCTACGGTTTCAAAATTCACCCCTCCACTTT.

This clone was seen just once. The chain links TRBV6-5 to TRBJ1-2; D call uncertain. The CDR3 covers 15 residues. Trimming took 1 base from V and 0 from J, leaving 9 bases between them. Germline-derived CDR1 and CDR2 are MNHEY and SVGAGI. The chain's CDR3 is CASSYWRSTNYGYTF. CDR3 DNA sequence: TGTGCCAGCAGTTACTGGAGGTCTACTAACTATGGCTACACCTTC.

This sequence joins TRBV5-1 and TRBJ1-1; D gene ambiguous. This CDR3 is built from 14 residues. Deletions cut 1 base from V and 6 bases from J, with 13 bases between. CDR1 is SGHRS, CDR2 YFSETQ, per germline. CDR3 sequence (DNA): TGCGCCAGCAGCTTGCCCAAAACACACCCTGAAGCTTTCTTT. Translation: CASSLPKTHPEAFF.

This chain links TRBV7-9 with TRBJ2-1; D not resolved. Germline-derived CDR1 and CDR2 are SEHNR and FQNEAQ (reference sequence). V lost 2 bases, J lost 3 bases, and 20 bases lay in between. The CDR3 consists of 18 residues. The CDR3 nucleotides read TGTGCCAGCAGCTTAACCCTAACCGATTTCGGTAACTACAATGAGCAGTTCTTC. Translating gives CASSLTLTDFGNYNEQFF.

This clone was picked up one time. This chain connects TRBV7-6 to TRBJ2-7; the match to TRBD1 covers 7 bases. V dropped 0 bases and J dropped 5; count of bases not matched to a gene: 1. Germline loops: CDR1 SGHVS, CDR2 FNYEAQ. This CDR3 is built from 13 residues. The CDR3 spells CASSLATGDEQYF. The DNA of the CDR3 is TGTGCCAGCAGCTTAGCTACAGGGGACGAGCAGTACTTC.

This clone has a handful of counts. The V call is TRBV30, the J call TRBJ1-5, with a weak D call TRBD1 (6 bases). Per the germline V gene, CDR1 is GTSNPN and CDR2 is SVGIG (reference sequence). The CDR3 has 13 residues. V lost 5 bases and J lost 3, with 11 bases in between. The CDR3 protein is CAWGQGINQPQHF. The CDR3 DNA follows: TGTGCCTGGGGTCAGGGGATCAATCAGCCCCAGCATTTT.

The genes are TRBV19 and TRBJ2-4; 7 bases are shared with TRBD1. V was pared by 7 bases and J by 5 bases, with 11 bases of the junction left unmatched. Germline CDR1 and CDR2: LNHDA and SQIVND (reference sequence). There are 15 residues in the CDR3. CDR3 sequence reads: CASNRGGFTENIQYF. The CDR3 bases are TGTGCCAGTAACAGGGGCGGCTTCACGGAAAACATTCAGTACTTC.

The V and J genes are TRBV6-6 and TRBJ1-1; TRBD1 aligns across 7 bases. Looked up from germline, CDR1 is MNHNY and CDR2 is SVGAGI (reference sequence). Germline trimming cut 5 bases from V and 6 bases from J; bases unmatched to any gene: 9. The CDR3 consists of 14 residues. CDR3 DNA: TGTGCCAGCAGTAGGCGACAGGGTAACCCTGAAGCTTTCTTT. It codes for CASSRRQGNPEAFF.

This clone appeared a few times. The chain combines TRBV7-8 with TRBJ1-1, with unresolved D. With 7 bases removed from V and 0 bases from J, the gap between germline ends came to 18 bases. Germline CDR1 and CDR2: SGHVS and FQNEAQ. The CDR3 consists of 16 residues. The CDR3 nucleotides read TGTGCCAGCACCCATCCCAGAGCAGACATGAACACTGAAGCTTTCTTT. This sequence encodes CASTHPRADMNTEAFF.

V gene TRBV11-1 combines with J gene TRBJ1-2; 7 bases are a match to TRBD1. The CDR3 has 12 residues. Germline V gene data show CDR1 as SGHAT and CDR2 as FQDESV (reference sequence). Trimming took 5 bases from V and 4 from J; bases not matched to a gene: 1. The DNA of the CDR3 is TGTGCCAGCAGCCGGGACAGCTATGGCTACACCTTC. Protein: CASSRDSYGYTF.

The rearrangement uses TRBV10-3 and TRBJ1-2; D is perhaps TRBD1 (6 bases). Germline-derived CDR1 and CDR2 are ENHRY and SYGVKD. The CDR3 is 15 amino acids. V was cut by 3 bases and J by 4 bases, with 15 bases left in between. The CDR3 reads CAISEMTGWPYGYTF. Here the CDR3 DNA reads TGTGCCATCAGTGAAATGACAGGTTGGCCCTATGGCTACACCTTC.

The V call is TRBV5-6, the J call TRBJ2-3, with 7 positions matching TRBD1. CDR3 size: 15 residues. Trimming took 4 bases from V and 1 from J; bases not matched to a gene: 6. CDR1 and CDR2 from the germline V gene are SGHDT and YYEEEE. CDR3 amino acids: CASSKPQGRTDTQYF. CDR3 sequence (DNA): TGTGCCAGCAGCAAACCACAGGGGCGCACAGATACGCAGTATTTT.

The chain is built from TRBV6-1 and TRBJ1-5; possibly TRBD1 for D (6 bases). V lost 9 bases, J lost 7 bases, and 22 bases lay in between. The CDR3 contains 15 residues. The germline V gene encodes CDR1 MNHNS and CDR2 SASEGT. CDR3 residues: CASHGAVTGMQPQHF. The DNA for the CDR3 is TGTGCCAGTCATGGAGCGGTTACAGGGATGCAGCCCCAGCATTTT.

The chain combines TRBV2 with TRBJ2-2; D is perhaps TRBD1 (5 bases). V gave up 3 bases and J gave up 5 bases, with 10 bases separating them. The length of the CDR3 is 14 residues. CDR1 and CDR2 from the germline V gene are SNHLY and FYNNEI. The chain's CDR3 is CASSDFAGTGELFF. CDR3 sequence (DNA): TGTGCCAGCAGTGATTTCGCAGGGACCGGGGAGCTGTTTTTT.

The J gene is TRBJ1-5, the V gene TRBV4-1, with TRBD1 identical over 8 bases. Per germline, CDR1 MGHRA and CDR2 YSYEKL. V lost 5 bases to trimming and J lost 0 bases; unmatched junction nucleotides: 3. The CDR3 spans 15 residues. The chain's CDR3 is CASSADRGSNQPQHF. The DNA of the CDR3 is TGCGCCAGCAGCGCCGACAGGGGTAGCAATCAGCCCCAGCATTTT.